The entry below gives a single TCR beta chain sequence along with its context. It lacks a known antigen. Base qualities were left out, and no much larger clone turns up one base away. The sample comes from a study of CD8 T cells in ankylosing spondylitis (dated by TCRdb to about 2017). Context from the whole study: The study set out to find disease-linked TCR variants by profiling T cell receptor beta repertoires in ankylosing spondylitis patients and healthy donors. The whole study cohort included 90 to 120 healthy donors and 20 to 30 ankylosing spondylitis patients. Peripheral blood was sampled, and synovial fluid was also collected from ankylosing spondylitis patients. Summary of the overall study and its limitations: A TCR beta motif made up of several highly homologous amino acid variants appeared to be characteristic of blood from ankylosing spondylitis patients. Some of the motif variants had been reported before in the synovial fluid and blood of reactive arthritis patients, a finding that suggests common disease-initiation mechanisms. According to the report, matched synovial fluid samples from ankylosing spondylitis patients were significantly enriched for the disease-linked clones. The disease-linked clones showed a CD8+ phenotype and occurred at relatively low frequencies in peripheral blood.

V sheds 3 bases and J sheds 6 bases, leaving 11 bases between their ends. The CDR3 holds 13 amino acids from the cysteine to the phenylalanine. The sequence is cut down to CDR3 DNA, 39 bases in frame from base 1. The listed sequencing device is Illumina HiSeq 2500. Quantitative 5'-RACE with molecular barcodes was used to prepare TCR beta libraries. As for the authors' bioinformatics: Disease-linked TCR variants were identified with a new computational method built on a probabilistic model of VDJ rearrangement. Through fastp at Q25 and MiXCR, TCRdb rebuilt clones from the public reads, retaining in-frame beta chains. CDR3 protein sequences are deduplicated, and each keeps its most common genes and DNA. Here the V and J calls rest on TCRdb's processing, not on the authors' analysis. This sample has 500,000 to 550,000 distinct CDR3 sequences in its table, and more than 9.5% of those were observed once. The ten largest account for 6.5% to 7% of the sample.

The chain was built from TRBV12-3 or TRBV12-4 and TRBJ1-1; TRBD1 is possibly the D segment (5 matching bases). Sequenced input: blood, either unsorted or a sorted T cell fraction (not recorded which). The source is a male donor with ankylosing spondylitis. The DNA is TGTGCCAGCAGTTTCTATCAGGGACCTGAAGCTTTCTTT. It is translated as CASSFYQGPEAFF.